Listed below are T cell receptor beta chains from one sample, sequenced in a study of T-cell reconstitution after alpha-beta-depleted transplantation in children. TCRdb re-derived calls from the PCR reads in MiXCR, one entry per CDR3 protein. Here the sample spans some 500,000 distinct CDR3 sequences, around a third being singletons. Material: PBMCs from the stem cell graft donor, obtained from the stem cell graft. The receptor set was obtained from a human donor who donated a stem cell graft to a child with aplastic anemia. CDR3s include the opening cysteine and the closing phenylalanine or tryptophan. The order of the fields is D gene, J gene, clone size, V gene, CDR3 DNA, CDR3 protein. D genes are given only for firm matches. For some rows the clone size is stated as once, few or many, or as a class when expanded; others skip it.

d_gene: TRBD1
j_gene: TRBJ1-2
abundance: -
v_gene: TRBV5-1
CDR3nt: TGCGCCAGCAGCTTTCAGCCGGGACAGAACTATGGCTACACCTTC
CDR3aa: CASSFQPGQNYGYTF

d_gene: -
j_gene: TRBJ2-3
abundance: -
v_gene: TRBV12-3/TRBV12-4
CDR3nt: TGTGCCAGCAGGCCAAAGATAGTAGATACGCAGTATTTT
CDR3aa: CASRPKIVDTQYF

d_gene: TRBD2
j_gene: TRBJ2-2
abundance: -
v_gene: TRBV9
CDR3nt: TGTGCCAGCAGCTCCCATCGGGAGGACACCGGGGAGCTGTTTTTT
CDR3aa: CASSSHREDTGELFF

d_gene: TRBD2
j_gene: TRBJ2-4
abundance: -
v_gene: TRBV12-3/TRBV12-4
CDR3nt: TGTGCCAGCAGCTTGGGACTAGCGCCCAAAAACATTCAGTACTTC
CDR3aa: CASSLGLAPKNIQYF

d_gene: TRBD2
j_gene: TRBJ2-1
abundance: -
v_gene: TRBV24-1
CDR3nt: TGTGCCACCAGTGATCTGACTAGCGCCTACAATGAGCAGTTCTTC
CDR3aa: CATSDLTSAYNEQFF

d_gene: -
j_gene: TRBJ1-1
abundance: -
v_gene: TRBV27
CDR3nt: TGTGCCAGCAGTTTTGGGGGACTGACGAACACTGAAGCTTTCTTT
CDR3aa: CASSFGGLTNTEAFF

d_gene: -
j_gene: TRBJ2-5
abundance: -
v_gene: TRBV15
CDR3nt: TGTGCCACCAGCAGGGGGCGGGACGTAGAGACCCAGTACTTC
CDR3aa: CATSRGRDVETQYF

d_gene: TRBD1
j_gene: TRBJ1-1
abundance: -
v_gene: TRBV5-5
CDR3nt: TGTGCCAGCAGCTTGGCAGGGGGTGGTGATGCTTTCTTT
CDR3aa: CASSLAGGGDAFF

d_gene: TRBD2
j_gene: TRBJ2-3
abundance: -
v_gene: TRBV6-2/TRBV6-3
CDR3nt: TGTGCCAGCAGTCGGACCTCTAGCGGGAGGGGCCTGATGGATACGCAGTATTTT
CDR3aa: CASSRTSSGRGLMDTQYF

d_gene: -
j_gene: TRBJ2-1
abundance: -
v_gene: TRBV7-2
CDR3nt: TGTGCCAGCAGCACAACCTTACAGGGAAACAATGAGCAGTTCTTC
CDR3aa: CASSTTLQGNNEQFF

d_gene: TRBD1
j_gene: TRBJ1-4
abundance: -
v_gene: TRBV18
CDR3nt: TGTGCCAGCTCACCGCCCGGGACAGGGGGCTATGAAAAACTGTTTTTT
CDR3aa: CASSPPGTGGYEKLFF

d_gene: -
j_gene: TRBJ2-5
abundance: few
v_gene: TRBV7-2
CDR3nt: TGTGCCAGCAGACAACCTAGCCCCGAGACCCAGTACTTC
CDR3aa: CASRQPSPETQYF

d_gene: -
j_gene: TRBJ2-5
abundance: few
v_gene: TRBV20-1
CDR3nt: TGCAGTGCTAGAGATACAGGGAAAGAGACCCAGTACTTC
CDR3aa: CSARDTGKETQYF

d_gene: -
j_gene: TRBJ1-3
abundance: -
v_gene: TRBV20-1
CDR3nt: TGCAGTGCTAGAGGTTCGTCAGGGCTCGTAAGAAACACCATATATTTT
CDR3aa: CSARGSSGLVRNTIYF

d_gene: -
j_gene: TRBJ1-2
abundance: few
v_gene: TRBV20-1
CDR3nt: TGCAGTGCTAGTGACCGAAACCGAAAGAACTATGGCTACACCTTC
CDR3aa: CSASDRNRKNYGYTF

d_gene: -
j_gene: TRBJ2-5
abundance: -
v_gene: TRBV25-1
CDR3nt: TGTGCCAGCAGTTCGTGGCAGCAAGAGACCCAGTACTTC
CDR3aa: CASSSWQQETQYF

d_gene: -
j_gene: TRBJ1-4
abundance: -
v_gene: TRBV7-9
CDR3nt: TGTGCCAGCAGCACGACAGGCGGGGGGGAAAAACTGTTTTTT
CDR3aa: CASSTTGGGEKLFF

d_gene: -
j_gene: TRBJ2-2
abundance: -
v_gene: TRBV3-1
CDR3nt: TGTGCCAGCAGCCAACCCCTCGGGGAGCTGTTTTTT
CDR3aa: CASSQPLGELFF

d_gene: -
j_gene: TRBJ1-4
abundance: few
v_gene: TRBV28
CDR3nt: TGTGCCAGCAGCCTAGGGAGCCTCAATGAAAAACTGTTTTTT
CDR3aa: CASSLGSLNEKLFF

d_gene: TRBD1
j_gene: TRBJ1-5
abundance: many
v_gene: TRBV6-2/TRBV6-3
CDR3nt: TGTGCCAGCAGTTCTCTGGGACAGGGTGACAATCAGCCCCAGCATTTT
CDR3aa: CASSSLGQGDNQPQHF

d_gene: TRBD2
j_gene: TRBJ2-3
abundance: -
v_gene: TRBV30
CDR3nt: TGTGCCTGGAGTTCGGGGGGGAGCGGGAGGCACACAGATACGCAGTATTTT
CDR3aa: CAWSSGGSGRHTDTQYF

d_gene: TRBD2
j_gene: TRBJ2-7
abundance: -
v_gene: TRBV20-1
CDR3nt: TGCACTATTCTAGCGGGGGGCAAAGGCTCCTACGAGCAGTACTTC
CDR3aa: CTILAGGKGSYEQYF

d_gene: TRBD1
j_gene: TRBJ1-1
abundance: -
v_gene: TRBV29-1
CDR3nt: TGCAGCGTTGTTGCCCGGACAGGGGACACTGAAGCTTTCTTT
CDR3aa: CSVVARTGDTEAFF

d_gene: TRBD1
j_gene: TRBJ1-1
abundance: few
v_gene: TRBV20-1
CDR3nt: TGCAGTGCTAGAGGAAGAGGAGGGGGCAATGCTGAAGCTTTCTTT
CDR3aa: CSARGRGGGNAEAFF

d_gene: TRBD2
j_gene: TRBJ2-7
abundance: -
v_gene: TRBV18
CDR3nt: TGTGCCAGCTCACCGCTAGCGGGGGAGCAGTACTTC
CDR3aa: CASSPLAGEQYF

d_gene: TRBD2
j_gene: TRBJ2-3
abundance: -
v_gene: TRBV6-4
CDR3nt: TGTGCCAGCAGTGCGGGGACTAGCGCGAGCACAGATACGCAGTATTTT
CDR3aa: CASSAGTSASTDTQYF

d_gene: -
j_gene: TRBJ1-2
abundance: few
v_gene: TRBV5-1
CDR3nt: TGCGCCAGCACTGATGGGGACTATGGCTACACCTTC
CDR3aa: CASTDGDYGYTF

d_gene: -
j_gene: TRBJ1-4
abundance: few
v_gene: TRBV30
CDR3nt: TGTGCCTGGAGTGTACCGACGCCGAATGAAAAACTGTTTTTT
CDR3aa: CAWSVPTPNEKLFF

d_gene: -
j_gene: TRBJ1-5
abundance: few
v_gene: TRBV5-4
CDR3nt: TGTGCCAGCAGCTTGGGGGGTGAAGGTCAGCCCCAGCATTTT
CDR3aa: CASSLGGEGQPQHF

d_gene: -
j_gene: TRBJ1-1
abundance: -
v_gene: TRBV12-3/TRBV12-4
CDR3nt: TGTGCCAGCAGTACTACAGGGTCTGGCACTGAAGCTTTCTTT
CDR3aa: CASSTTGSGTEAFF

d_gene: -
j_gene: TRBJ1-5
abundance: -
v_gene: TRBV20-1
CDR3nt: TGCAGTGCTGGCAGGGTTGGGCAGCCCCAGCATTTT
CDR3aa: CSAGRVGQPQHF

d_gene: -
j_gene: TRBJ2-2
abundance: few
v_gene: TRBV29-1
CDR3nt: TGCAGCGTTGGCCAGGGGTACACCGGGGAGCTGTTTTTT
CDR3aa: CSVGQGYTGELFF

d_gene: -
j_gene: TRBJ2-3
abundance: -
v_gene: TRBV25-1
CDR3nt: TGTGCCAGCAGCCCAAGGCCGGGACGAAACACAGATACGCAGTATTTT
CDR3aa: CASSPRPGRNTDTQYF

d_gene: TRBD1
j_gene: TRBJ1-2
abundance: once
v_gene: TRBV29-1
CDR3nt: TGCAGGGTGTCCCGGGACAGTAATAACTATGGCTACACCTTC
CDR3aa: CRVSRDSNNYGYTF

d_gene: TRBD1
j_gene: TRBJ1-2
abundance: few
v_gene: TRBV29-1
CDR3nt: TGCAGCGTTGGACAAACCGACAGGGATCCGGATGGCTACACCTTC
CDR3aa: CSVGQTDRDPDGYTF

d_gene: -
j_gene: TRBJ2-3
abundance: -
v_gene: TRBV10-3
CDR3nt: TGTGCCATCAGCCGGGACCCCCTCGGCACAGATACGCAGTATTTT
CDR3aa: CAISRDPLGTDTQYF

d_gene: -
j_gene: TRBJ2-3
abundance: few
v_gene: TRBV6-5
CDR3nt: TGTGCCAGCAGAGGCTCGCGGGATACGCAGTATTTT
CDR3aa: CASRGSRDTQYF

d_gene: -
j_gene: TRBJ1-1
abundance: -
v_gene: TRBV27
CDR3nt: TGTGCCAGCAGTCCGGACACCCAAGAGACTGAAGCTTTCTTT
CDR3aa: CASSPDTQETEAFF

d_gene: -
j_gene: TRBJ1-2
abundance: -
v_gene: TRBV14
CDR3nt: TGTGCCAGCAGCCCCACGTTTCACTATGGCTACACCTTC
CDR3aa: CASSPTFHYGYTF

d_gene: TRBD2
j_gene: TRBJ2-1
abundance: -
v_gene: TRBV20-1
CDR3nt: TGCAGTGCGGGGACTAGCGGGAGGGCCGTCTACAATGAGCAGTTCTTC
CDR3aa: CSAGTSGRAVYNEQFF

d_gene: -
j_gene: TRBJ2-2
abundance: -
v_gene: TRBV7-2
CDR3nt: TGTGCCAGCAGCTTGAACCTCGGCCCCACCGGGGAGCTGTTTTTT
CDR3aa: CASSLNLGPTGELFF

d_gene: -
j_gene: TRBJ1-3
abundance: -
v_gene: TRBV29-1
CDR3nt: TGCAGCGTTGAAGATGGTCCCCGGGGAAACACCATATATTTT
CDR3aa: CSVEDGPRGNTIYF

d_gene: TRBD1
j_gene: TRBJ1-2
abundance: few
v_gene: TRBV10-3
CDR3nt: TGTGCCATCAGTGTTGTTACAGGGGGCAGTGGCTACACCTTC
CDR3aa: CAISVVTGGSGYTF

d_gene: -
j_gene: TRBJ1-1
abundance: -
v_gene: TRBV7-9
CDR3nt: TGTGCCAGCAGCGTAGGGACAACGAACACTGAAGCTTTCTTT
CDR3aa: CASSVGTTNTEAFF

d_gene: -
j_gene: TRBJ1-2
abundance: -
v_gene: TRBV18
CDR3nt: TGTGCCAGCTCACCAGATATCGGGACAACCCTGGGATTC
CDR3aa: CASSPDIGTTLGF

d_gene: TRBD1
j_gene: TRBJ1-1
abundance: few
v_gene: TRBV20-1
CDR3nt: TGCAGTGCTATTGGCGGGACAGGGACGAACACTGAAGCTTTCTTT
CDR3aa: CSAIGGTGTNTEAFF

d_gene: -
j_gene: TRBJ1-2
abundance: few
v_gene: TRBV12-3/TRBV12-4
CDR3nt: TGTGCCAGCAGCTCCACCGAATGGCGGGACTATGGCTACACCTTC
CDR3aa: CASSSTEWRDYGYTF

d_gene: -
j_gene: TRBJ1-5
abundance: -
v_gene: TRBV20-1
CDR3nt: TGCAGTGCTAGAATGGGGGCGGAAGGCAATCAGCCCCAGCATTTT
CDR3aa: CSARMGAEGNQPQHF

d_gene: -
j_gene: TRBJ1-4
abundance: -
v_gene: TRBV19
CDR3nt: TGTGCCAGTAGTACTGCAGGGTGGGACCCAAATGAAAAACTGTTTTTT
CDR3aa: CASSTAGWDPNEKLFF

d_gene: -
j_gene: TRBJ2-1
abundance: few
v_gene: TRBV12-3/TRBV12-4
CDR3nt: TGTGCCAGCAGTTTTGGCAACGCCCCCTCCTACAATGAGCAGTTCTTC
CDR3aa: CASSFGNAPSYNEQFF

d_gene: -
j_gene: TRBJ1-1
abundance: few
v_gene: TRBV29-1
CDR3nt: TGCAGCGTGGACACAGGGCCCACTGAAGCTTTCTTT
CDR3aa: CSVDTGPTEAFF